This T cell receptor beta chain appears in the sequencing data of a study of blood T cell repertoires in COVID-19. Turning to the study itself: The analysed material was cDNA or gDNA that came from T cells, B-cell-depleted T cells, or PBMCs.

Assay: immunoSEQ multiplex PCR; the TCRdb copy retains only in-frame clones and omits some. Of about 85,000 clones in the sample, around 90% were seen once. This clonotype was obtained from a woman of 80 years or more with active or convalescent COVID-19. Sequenced: peripheral blood.

The CDR3 sequence is CASSSRAGITDTQYF. The DNA of the CDR3 is TGTGCCAGCAGCTCTCGTGCAGGGATCACAGATACGCAGTATTTT. The rearrangement links TRBV11-3 to TRBJ2-3, with D possibly TRBD1 on 5 matching bases. Trimming removed 4 bases from V and 2 bases from J, with 13 bases in between. Germline V gives CDR1 SGHNT, CDR2 YENEEA. The CDR3 contains 15 residues.